These 20 T cell receptor beta chains originate from one sample sequenced in a study of T cells in Graves' hyperthyroidism and ophthalmopathy. RNA transcripts provided the source from which TCR beta CDR3 regions were amplified. HTBI primers were the set used in a first-round RT-PCR of the TCR CDR3. TCRdb passed the multiplex PCR reads through MiXCR, listing each CDR3 protein once. The sample holds some 800,000 distinct CDR3 sequences, around 38% seen once. Sequenced material: blood. The receptor source for this set is a young man with Graves' hyperthyroidism.

This clonotype was recorded many times. The J gene is TRBJ1-5, the V gene TRBV19; no clear D gene. Trimming took 7 bases from V and 4 from J, leaving 11 bases between them. The CDR3 is 13 amino acids. CDR1 is LNHDA and CDR2 is SQIVND in the germline V gene (reference sequence). CDR3 sequence (DNA): TGTGCCAGTACCGAGGCCCAAAATCAGCCCCAGCATTTT. This encodes CASTEAQNQPQHF.

CDR3 in DNA: TGTCGCGACAGACAAGAGACCCAGTACTTC. It encodes CRDRQETQYF. The V gene is TRBV6-8, the J gene TRBJ2-5; TRBD1 might be the D (5 bases). In germline, CDR1 is MNHGY, CDR2 SAAAGT. CDR3 length: 10 amino acids.

In its sample, this clonotype was seen many times. The rearrangement joins TRBV2 to TRBJ1-4, with D possibly being TRBD1 (6 bases). The CDR3 is 13 amino acids. V lost 8 bases and J lost 3, with 10 bases in between. Per germline, CDR1 SNHLY and CDR2 FYNNEI. As DNA, the CDR3 is TGTGCCAGCCGTTGGACAGCTAATGAAAAACTGTTTTTT. Amino acids: CASRWTANEKLFF.

CDR3 sequence reads: CASSYSGTGGEQYF. The DNA of the CDR3 is TGTGCCAGCAGTTACTCCGGGACAGGGGGCGAGCAGTACTTC. V and J are TRBV6-5 and TRBJ2-7; 11 bases are a match to TRBD1. From germline, CDR1 is MNHEY and CDR2 SVGAGI. The CDR3 extends over 14 amino acids. V was pared by 0 bases and J by 6 bases, with 1 base of the junction left unmatched.

The chain carries TRBV6-5 and TRBJ1-1; D is ambiguous. Germline CDR1 is MNHEY and CDR2 is SVGAGI. Trimming took 5 bases from V and 5 from J, leaving 12 bases between them. The CDR3 contains 13 residues. The DNA for the CDR3 is TGTGCCAGCAGTGGTCGGATCGGGACTGAAGCTTTCTTT. Translation: CASSGRIGTEAFF.

Remarks on this clonotype: The junction departs from the called germline gene at one end, perhaps through a read error. The rearrangement joins TRBV19 to TRBJ1-1, with a tentative D call TRBD1 (5 bases). This CDR3 region has 14 residues. Germline lookup yields CDR1 LNHDA and CDR2 SQIVND (reference sequence). Here the CDR3 DNA reads TGTACCAGTAGTATAGTAGGGGTGAACACTGAAGCTTTCTTT. Translated: CTSSIVGVNTEAFF.

This chain connects TRBV12-3 or TRBV12-4 to TRBJ1-1; 7 positions agree with TRBD1. Trimming at V came to 3 bases and at J to 4 bases, leaving 11 bases not matched to a gene. The CDR3 totals 16 residues. The CDR3 sequence is CASSFPQGGMGTEAFF. As DNA, the CDR3 is TGTGCCAGCAGTTTTCCCCAGGGGGGAATGGGCACTGAAGCTTTCTTT.

On this clonotype itself: A read error may explain this, as a much larger clone is one base away. The genes are TRBV29-1 and TRBJ1-1; D may be TRBD1 (6 bases). This CDR3 is built from 11 residues. Germline CDR1 and CDR2: SQVTM and ANQGSEA. In nucleotides, the CDR3 is TGCCAGAGGGGGTGGAACACTGAAGCTTTCTTT. Translated: CQRGWNTEAFF. The full variable domain, with the rest looked up from reference TRBV29-1 and TRBJ1-1, is SAVISQKPSRDICQRGTSLTIQCQVDSQVTMMFWYRQQPGQSLTLIATANQGSEATYESGFVIDKFPISRPNLTFSTLTVSNMSPEDSSIYLCQRGWNTEAFFGQGTRLTVV.

This chain joins TRBV7-2 and TRBJ2-2, with 8 positions matching TRBD1. Germline V CDR1 and CDR2: SGHTA, FQGNSA. This CDR3 has 17 residues. J lost 3 bases, V lost 5 bases, and 11 bases had no gene match. The CDR3 bases are TGTGCCAGCAGCCCCGGACAGGGCTATGGCTACACCGGGGAGCTGTTTTTT. Amino acid sequence: CASSPGQGYGYTGELFF.

The rearrangement uses TRBV4-2 and TRBJ1-5; 7 bases line up with TRBD1. Germline assignment: CDR1 LGHNA and CDR2 YNFKEQ. V shed 0 bases, J shed 3 bases, and the junction held 5 bases outside the gene matches. The CDR3 extends over 16 amino acids. Here the CDR3 reads CASSQDLGGVNQPQHF. The CDR3 DNA reads as TGTGCCAGCAGCCAAGATTTAGGGGGCGTCAATCAGCCCCAGCATTTT.

Notes on this clonotype: A read error may explain this, as a much larger clone is one base away. In this CDR3 the conserved last residue, phenylalanine or tryptophan, is missing, so a read error is likely. The chain recombines TRBV29-1 with TRBJ2-5; the D call may be TRBD1 or TRBD2 (5 bases each). V dropped 3 bases and J dropped 4 bases, with 9 bases sitting between them. This CDR3 comprises 12 residues. Germline V gene sequence: CDR1 SQVTM, CDR2 ANQGSEA. The chain's CDR3 is CSVDNGGETQYL. Written as DNA, the CDR3 is TGCAGCGTTGATAATGGGGGAGAGACCCAGTACCTC.

This clonotype has more than one count but fewer than ten. V gene TRBV19 combines with J gene TRBJ1-5, with 8 bases lining up with TRBD1. In germline, CDR1 is LNHDA, CDR2 SQIVND (reference sequence). The CDR3 is made up of 15 amino acids. Germline trimming cut 6 bases from V and 4 bases from J; bases unmatched to any gene: 8. CDR3 region: CASRTGTGANQPQHF. In DNA, the CDR3 is TGTGCCAGTAGAACCGGGACAGGAGCGAATCAGCCCCAGCATTTT.

There are many counts of this clonotype. The chain has TRBV10-3 and TRBJ1-3; D is uncertain. V dropped 10 bases and J dropped 2 bases, with 12 bases sitting between them. Germline CDR1 is ENHRY and CDR2 is SYGVKD. This CDR3 contains 13 residues. This CDR3 reads CATTPGTGNTIYF. Here the CDR3 DNA reads TGTGCCACCACCCCGGGGACTGGAAACACCATATATTTT.

The genes are TRBV7-2 and TRBJ2-2; D perhaps matches TRBD1 (5 bases). Germline assignment: CDR1 SGHTA and CDR2 FQGNSA. The ends were cut back, 0 bases at V and 4 bases at J, with 12 bases in the middle. CDR3 length: 16 amino acids. The CDR3 loop reads CASSLARWQGTGELFF. The CDR3 region has the DNA TGTGCCAGCAGCTTAGCCCGGTGGCAGGGCACCGGGGAGCTGTTTTTT.

There are a few counts of this clonotype. The J gene is TRBJ2-5, the V gene TRBV28; 7 bases are a match to TRBD1. CDR1 is MDHEN and CDR2 is SYDVKM in the germline V gene. The CDR3 has 16 residues. The trim removed 4 bases at V and 1 base at J, leaving 9 bases unmatched. The CDR3 here is CASSSIGQESQETQYF. The DNA of the CDR3 is TGTGCCAGCAGTTCTATAGGACAGGAGAGCCAAGAGACCCAGTACTTC.

CDR3: CASSVSGAETQYF. CDR3 sequence (DNA): TGTGCCAGCAGTGTTAGCGGGGCAGAGACCCAGTACTTC. The V gene is TRBV6-5, the J gene TRBJ2-5; 8 bases are a match to TRBD2. The CDR3 is 13 amino acids. Germline assignment: CDR1 MNHEY and CDR2 SVGAGI. The J segment lost 4 bases and the V segment lost 5 bases, leaving 3 bases of the junction unmatched.

The chain is built from TRBV5-1 and TRBJ1-1; 9 bases match TRBD1. J was trimmed by 4 bases and V by 1 base; bases with no gene match: 11. The germline gives CDR1 SGHRS, CDR2 YFSETQ. This CDR3 has 17 amino acids. CDR3 coding DNA: TGCGCCAGCAGCTTGAGGGGCGGGACAGGGTCGGGCACTGAAGCTTTCTTT. Amino acids: CASSLRGGTGSGTEAFF.

This clonotype occurred many times. The CDR3 here is CATSRDRGANEKLFF. In DNA form, the CDR3 reads TGTGCCACCAGCAGAGATCGGGGGGCTAATGAAAAACTGTTTTTT. The chain joins TRBV15 to TRBJ1-4; possibly TRBD1 for D (5 bases). Germline lookup yields CDR1 LNHNV and CDR2 YYDKDF (reference sequence). V was trimmed by 0 bases and J by 3 bases, leaving 8 bases between them. The CDR3 covers 15 residues.

This rearrangement joins TRBV9 to TRBJ2-7; D possibly matches TRBD1 or TRBD2 (6 bases each). This CDR3 is 16 amino acids long. The germline CDR1 and CDR2 sequences are SGDLS and YYNGEE. The V and J ends lost 1 base and 9 bases respectively, with 23 bases between them. The CDR3 sequence is CASSVLGGQSTDTQYF. In DNA form, the CDR3 reads TGTGCCAGCAGCGTATTAGGGGGGCAGAGCACAGATACGCAGTACTTC.

This chain connects TRBV6-1 to TRBJ2-7; D not resolved. Germline CDR1 and CDR2: MNHNS and SASEGT. This CDR3 is built from 12 residues. V lost 6 bases and J lost 3, with 9 bases in between. The CDR3 is CASRETLYEQYF. The CDR3 nucleotides are TGTGCCAGCAGGGAGACCCTCTACGAGCAGTACTTC.